A single sample is the source of the 23 T cell receptor beta chains below, sequenced in a study of early T cells in non-severe SARS-CoV-2 infection. Via MiXCR, TCRdb re-called the 5' RACE reads, giving one row per CDR3 protein. Found here are some 67,000 distinct CDR3 sequences, about 12% of them singletons; the top ten hold roughly 5.2%. The source material was whole blood. These receptors all stem from an adult who was a healthcare worker with PCR-confirmed SARS-CoV-2 infection or an uninfected control (not recorded which).

This clonotype was seen more than once but under ten times. The V and J genes are TRBV18 and TRBJ2-7, with D maybe TRBD2 (5 bases). Germline assignment: CDR1 KGHSH and CDR2 LQKENI. The CDR3 is made up of 16 amino acids. Deletions cut 2 bases from V and 1 base from J, with 15 bases between. This chain's CDR3 is CASSPGPRRLSYEQYF. CDR3 bases: TGTGCCAGCTCACCAGGACCCAGGCGACTATCCTACGAGCAGTACTTC.

In its sample, this clonotype was seen a few times. The chain has TRBV24-1 and TRBJ2-1; D gene unclear. V lost 3 bases, J lost 8 bases, and 7 bases lay in between. The CDR3 extends over 12 amino acids. Germline V gene sequence: CDR1 KGHDR, CDR2 SFDVKD. As DNA, the CDR3 is TGTGCCACCAGTGATCCCGGCCATGAGCAGTTCTTC. Translating gives CATSDPGHEQFF.

In this sample, this clonotype turned up a few times. The chain links TRBV6-2 or TRBV6-3 to TRBJ2-7; D possibly corresponds to TRBD2 (5 bases). The CDR3 has 15 amino acids. The V gene's germline CDR1 is MNHEY and CDR2 SVGEGT. The V gene lost 5 bases and the J gene lost 3 bases, with 17 bases spanning the gap. The CDR3 reads CASSLKAEPGYEQYF. CDR3 DNA sequence: TGTGCCAGCAGTCTAAAAGCGGAACCCGGCTACGAGCAGTACTTC.

The V gene is TRBV5-4, the J gene TRBJ1-3; D is undetermined. Germline CDR1 is SGHNT and CDR2 is YYREEE (reference sequence). The CDR3 length is 14 residues. V lost 4 bases and J lost 4, with 12 bases in between. The CDR3 DNA reads as TGTGCCAGCAGCAACGGACCTTCAGGAAACACCATATATTTT. It is translated as CASSNGPSGNTIYF. The full variable domain, its missing parts supplied by reference TRBV5-4 and TRBJ1-3, is ETGVTQSPTHLIKTRGQQVTLRCSSQSGHNTVSWYQQALGQGPQFIFQYYREEENGRGNFPPRFSGLQFPNYSSELNVNALELDDSALYLCASSNGPSGNTIYFGEGSWLTVV.

This clonotype was seen at least ten times. The chain is built from TRBV12-3 or TRBV12-4 and TRBJ2-5; TRBD2 might be the D (6 bases). V lost 7 bases, J lost 3 bases, and 12 bases lay in between. CDR3 length equals 13 residues. The CDR3 sequence: CASNGGPEETQYF. In DNA form, the CDR3 reads TGTGCCAGCAACGGAGGGCCGGAAGAGACCCAGTACTTC.

The CDR3 DNA sequence: TGCAGTGCTAAACCGGGACAGGCGGACACTGAAGCTTTCTTT. Translation: CSAKPGQADTEAFF. The chain combines TRBV20-1 with TRBJ1-1; 8 bases are shared with TRBD1. From germline, CDR1 is DFQATT and CDR2 SNEGSKA (reference sequence). This CDR3 comprises 14 residues. V was clipped by 4 bases and J by 3 bases; unmatched bases: 7.

The chain recombines TRBV10-2 with TRBJ1-5; D remains ambiguous. With 3 bases removed from V and 4 bases from J, the gap between germline ends came to 10 bases. The CDR3 is 14 amino acids. In germline, CDR1 is WSHSY, CDR2 SAAADI. Here the CDR3 reads CASSDRRVNQPQHF. The CDR3 coding sequence is TGCGCCAGCAGTGACCGGAGGGTTAATCAGCCCCAGCATTTT.

The chain uses TRBV6-6 and TRBJ2-6, with D uncertain. Germline CDR1 reads MNHNY; CDR2 reads SVGAGI (reference sequence). There are 14 residues in the CDR3. V shed 1 base and J shed 0 bases, with 1 base lying between them. The CDR3 sequence is CASSYYSGANVLTF. CDR3 DNA: TGTGCCAGCAGTTACTACTCTGGGGCCAACGTCCTGACTTTC.

This clonotype was seen many times. This chain uses TRBV29-1 with TRBJ2-3; D perhaps matches TRBD1 (5 bases). Germline V gene data show CDR1 as SQVTM and CDR2 as ANQGSEA. The CDR3 contains 13 residues. The V end was cut by 6 bases, the J end by 5 bases, with 15 bases between. For the CDR3, the DNA is TGCAGCGTCATGGGGCAGCTCGAAGATACGCAGTATTTT. It codes for CSVMGQLEDTQYF.

There are many counts of this clonotype. The gene calls are TRBV7-2 and TRBJ1-2, with D hard to call. The CDR3 runs to 13 residues. The germline gives CDR1 SGHTA, CDR2 FQGNSA. V was clipped by 6 bases and J by 4 bases, with 12 bases between them. CDR3 bases: TGTGCCAGCAGTCCAACTAGCCTCTATGGCTACACCTTC. The encoded protein is CASSPTSLYGYTF.

Many counts were recorded for this clonotype. The rearrangement joins TRBV5-1 to TRBJ1-1; the D gene is possibly TRBD1 (6 bases). This CDR3 is built from 15 residues. Germline CDR1 reads SGHRS; CDR2 reads YFSETQ. V was pared by 5 bases and J by 1 base, with 15 bases between. The CDR3 DNA sequence: TGCGCCAGCAGTTCTACCTCCAGGGGGAACACTGAAGCTTTCTTT. Protein: CASSSTSRGNTEAFF.

In this sample, this clonotype turned up many times. V and J are TRBV12-3 or TRBV12-4 and TRBJ2-5, with no clear D. V was cut by 8 bases and J by 2 bases, with 9 bases left in between. The CDR3 sequence is 12 residues long. The CDR3 DNA is TGTGCCAGCCGGGCGAGACAAGAGACCCAGTACTTC. Residues: CASRARQETQYF.

This clonotype has more than one count but fewer than ten. V usage is TRBV10-3 and J usage is TRBJ1-2; tentatively, D is TRBD1 (6 bases). The ends were cut back, 0 bases at V and 10 bases at J, with 9 bases in the middle. This CDR3 has 12 amino acids. Germline V lookup: CDR1 ENHRY, CDR2 SYGVKD. CDR3 in DNA: TGTGCCATCAGTGAGTCAGGGGGAGACTACACCTTC. Amino acid sequence: CAISESGGDYTF.

This clonotype has ten or more counts. The chain employs TRBV10-1 and TRBJ1-1; the match to TRBD1 covers 7 bases. The CDR3 is made up of 15 amino acids. Looked up from germline, CDR1 is WNHNN and CDR2 is SYGVQD (reference sequence). Trimming cost V 4 bases and J 1 base; bases outside gene matches: 6. CDR3 bases: TGCGCCAGCAGTGGGGGGACAGTGTCGAACACTGAAGCTTTCTTT. This sequence encodes CASSGGTVSNTEAFF.

V and J are TRBV27 and TRBJ2-4; 7 bases map to TRBD1. The CDR3 totals 14 residues. CDR1 MNHEY and CDR2 SMNVEV come from the germline V gene (reference sequence). The J segment lost 7 bases and the V segment lost 7 bases, leaving 10 bases of the junction unmatched. The CDR3 sequence is CASNPQGSWNIQYF. In DNA form, the CDR3 reads TGTGCCAGCAATCCACAGGGGTCTTGGAACATTCAGTACTTC.

V is TRBV7-3 and J is TRBJ2-2; D is unclear. The CDR3 totals 14 residues. Germline V gene data show CDR1 as SGHTA and CDR2 as FQGTGA. V dropped 2 bases and J dropped 6 bases, with 10 bases sitting between them. CDR3 bases: TGTGCCAGCAGCTTAGGCGGCTGGGCCGGGGAGCTGTTTTTT. Translating it yields CASSLGGWAGELFF.

This clonotype was seen many times. The chain has TRBV4-2 and TRBJ1-2; TRBD1 is a possible D gene (5 bases). The CDR3 loop spans 16 amino acids. Germline V CDR1 and CDR2: LGHNA, YNFKEQ. V was clipped by 1 base and J by 2 bases, with 14 bases between them. CDR3 sequence: CASSQGLWGQNYGYTF. CDR3 in DNA: TGTGCCAGCAGCCAAGGATTATGGGGCCAAAACTATGGCTACACCTTC.

This clonotype was found many times. The chain joins TRBV7-3 to TRBJ2-1; D gene ambiguous. The CDR3 is made up of 15 amino acids. V lost 0 bases and J 8 bases, leaving 14 bases between the germline ends. Per the germline V gene, CDR1 is SGHTA and CDR2 is FQGTGA. The CDR3 reads CASSLTSNGVDEQFF. DNA for the CDR3: TGTGCCAGCAGCTTAACTAGTAACGGTGTGGATGAGCAGTTCTTC. The full variable domain, in which reference TRBV7-3 and TRBJ2-1 provide the parts outside the CDR3, is GAGVSQTPSNKVTEKGKYVELRCDPISGHTALYWYRQSLGQGPEFLIYFQGTGAADDSGLPNDRFFAVRPEGSVSTLKIQRTERGDSAVYLCASSLTSNGVDEQFFGPGTRLTVL.

This clonotype was detected ten times or more. The chain joins TRBV21-1 to TRBJ2-2; TRBD1 was called by the table and not checked on the DNA. TRBV21-1 is an annotated pseudogene. The CDR3 runs 13 residues. CDR3 sequence reads: CARRTANTGELFF. The CDR3 nucleotides are TGTGCCAGGCGGACAGCGAACACCGGGGAGCTGTTTTTT.

This clonotype was seen a few times. The rearrangement links TRBV6-1 to TRBJ2-3; D is perhaps TRBD1 or TRBD2 (5 bases each). The CDR3 consists of 13 residues. The V end lost 1 base, the J end lost 11 bases, and 13 bases lay between the germline ends. Germline values: CDR1 MNHNS, CDR2 SASEGT. This CDR3 reads CASSEESEGLQYF. CDR3 DNA sequence: TGTGCCAGCAGTGAAGAGTCTGAGGGGTTGCAGTATTTT.

In its sample, this clonotype was seen a few times. V is TRBV7-2 and J is TRBJ1-1; the D gene is possibly TRBD1 (6 bases). Germline values: CDR1 SGHTA, CDR2 FQGNSA. This CDR3 has 15 amino acids. Trimming removed 5 bases from V and 0 bases from J, with 13 bases in between. The CDR3 sequence is CASSPTGKMNTEAFF. The DNA for the CDR3 is TGTGCCAGCAGCCCCACAGGGAAGATGAACACTGAAGCTTTCTTT.

This chain connects TRBV2 to TRBJ2-7; TRBD2 matches 8 bases. The CDR3 is 12 residues long. The germline gives CDR1 SNHLY, CDR2 FYNNEI. V dropped 8 bases and J dropped 7; count of bases not matched to a gene: 7. The CDR3 sequence is CASVGLAGEQYF. The CDR3 DNA follows: TGTGCCAGCGTAGGACTAGCTGGAGAGCAGTACTTC.

This clonotype was counted a few times. The rearrangement joins TRBV6-1 to TRBJ1-2, with D uncertain. Looked up from germline, CDR1 is MNHNS and CDR2 is SASEGT. The CDR3 extends over 12 amino acids. V lost 7 bases to trimming and J lost 7 bases, with 13 bases between them. As DNA, the CDR3 is TGTGCCAGCAAGGCACCCGCGAGTGGCTACACCTTC. It specifies CASKAPASGYTF.